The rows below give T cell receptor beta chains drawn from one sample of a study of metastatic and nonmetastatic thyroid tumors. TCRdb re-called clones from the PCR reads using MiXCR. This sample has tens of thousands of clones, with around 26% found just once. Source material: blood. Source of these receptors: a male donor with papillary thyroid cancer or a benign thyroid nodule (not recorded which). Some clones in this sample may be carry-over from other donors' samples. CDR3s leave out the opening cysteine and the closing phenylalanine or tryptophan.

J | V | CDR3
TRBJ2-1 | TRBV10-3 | AIRDRGSGLAGVGSYNEQF
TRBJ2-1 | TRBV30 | AHISIGGNERF
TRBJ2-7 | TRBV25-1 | ASSGSGGVYVQY
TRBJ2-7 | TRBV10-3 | AIKAGCWTYEQY
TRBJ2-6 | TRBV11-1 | ASSVGRGANVLT
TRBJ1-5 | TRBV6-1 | ASSSGQGSNQPQH
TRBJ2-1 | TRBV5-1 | ASSLGLAGERSYNEQF
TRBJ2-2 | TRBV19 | ASSTSGNTGELF
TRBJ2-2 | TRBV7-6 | ASSLGGELGTGELF
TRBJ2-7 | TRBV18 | ASSPPGTGATYEQY
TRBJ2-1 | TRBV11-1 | ASSLAGLREQF
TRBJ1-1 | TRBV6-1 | ASGSFRETEAF
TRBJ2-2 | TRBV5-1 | ASSYKAGIDTGELF
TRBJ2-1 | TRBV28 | ASRTGSKNEQF
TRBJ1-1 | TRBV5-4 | ASRPKGNTEAF
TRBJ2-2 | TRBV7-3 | ASSRDRGSSGELF
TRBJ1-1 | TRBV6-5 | ASSYGGANTEAF
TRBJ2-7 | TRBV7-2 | ASSLEVRGQGEQY
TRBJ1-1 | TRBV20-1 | SARDKMNTEAF
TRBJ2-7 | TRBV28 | ASSCLYNEQY
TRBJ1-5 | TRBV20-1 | CATAIGLLGQPQH
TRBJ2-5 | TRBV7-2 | ASSLASEGGSETQY
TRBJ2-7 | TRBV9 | ASSPRTSDYEQY
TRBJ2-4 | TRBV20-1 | SASVRWTINERF
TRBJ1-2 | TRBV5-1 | ASSFQGGDGYT
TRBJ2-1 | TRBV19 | ASIEREAGEQF
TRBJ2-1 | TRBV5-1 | ASSFTQNEQF
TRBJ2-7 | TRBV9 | ASSGRPGQLSEQY
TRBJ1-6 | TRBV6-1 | ASTRTGGINSPLH
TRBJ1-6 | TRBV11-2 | ASSLRALGSNSPLH
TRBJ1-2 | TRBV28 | ASFERLYGYT
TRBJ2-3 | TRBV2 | ASSEGGTQY
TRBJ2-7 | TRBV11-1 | ASSLTGGYEQY
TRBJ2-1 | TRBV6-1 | ASSEAPETEVF
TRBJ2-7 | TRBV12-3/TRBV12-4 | ASSLGVSGAVAYEQY
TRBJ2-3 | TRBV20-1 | SAAKEPSSTDTQY
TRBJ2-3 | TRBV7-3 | ASSLVPDLSNTDTQY
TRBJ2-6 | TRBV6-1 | ASSGHGTGHGGANVLT
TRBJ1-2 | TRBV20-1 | SAGEGPRGYT
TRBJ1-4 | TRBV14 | ASSRTGTASRLF
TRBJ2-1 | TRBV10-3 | AIRPGLAGVNEQF
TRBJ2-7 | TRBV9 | ASIGGDISYEQY
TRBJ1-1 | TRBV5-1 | ASSLVGGEAF
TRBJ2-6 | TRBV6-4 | ASATSIGSGANVLT
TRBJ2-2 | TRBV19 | ATSDRGPGELF
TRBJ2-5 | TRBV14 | ASSQESSGQETQY
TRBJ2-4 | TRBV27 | ASSQGWGEGIQY
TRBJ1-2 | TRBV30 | AWSQRYGYT
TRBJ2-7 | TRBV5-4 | ASSSTGNEQY
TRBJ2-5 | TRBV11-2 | ASISSPGLSGGVETQY
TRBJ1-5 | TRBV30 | AWREQVALRQPQH
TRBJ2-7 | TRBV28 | ASTQRMGTGVREQY
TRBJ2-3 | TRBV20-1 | SAFSEYTQY